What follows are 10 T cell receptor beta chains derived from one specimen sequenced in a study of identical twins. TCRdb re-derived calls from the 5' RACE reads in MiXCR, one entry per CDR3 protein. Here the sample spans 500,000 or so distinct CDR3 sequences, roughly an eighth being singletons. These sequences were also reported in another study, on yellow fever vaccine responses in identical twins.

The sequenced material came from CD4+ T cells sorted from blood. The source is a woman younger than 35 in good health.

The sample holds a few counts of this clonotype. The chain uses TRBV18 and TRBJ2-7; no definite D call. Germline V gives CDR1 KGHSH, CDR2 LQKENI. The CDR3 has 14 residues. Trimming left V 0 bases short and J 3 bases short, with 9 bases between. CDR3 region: CASSPPLRVYEQYF. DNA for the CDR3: TGTGCCAGCTCACCACCTCTTAGGGTCTACGAGCAGTACTTC.

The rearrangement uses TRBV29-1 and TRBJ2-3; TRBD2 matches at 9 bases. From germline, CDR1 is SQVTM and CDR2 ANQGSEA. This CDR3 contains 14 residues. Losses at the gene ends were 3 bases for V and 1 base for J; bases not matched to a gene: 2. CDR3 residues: CSVDGGRGTDTQYF. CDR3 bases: TGCAGCGTTGATGGCGGGAGGGGCACAGATACGCAGTATTTT.

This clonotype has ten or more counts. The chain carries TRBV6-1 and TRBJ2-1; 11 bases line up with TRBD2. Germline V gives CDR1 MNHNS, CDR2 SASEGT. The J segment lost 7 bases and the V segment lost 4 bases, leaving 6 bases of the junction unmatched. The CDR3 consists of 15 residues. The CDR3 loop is CASSVTSGRLNEQFF. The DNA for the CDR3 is TGTGCCAGCAGTGTTACTAGCGGGAGACTGAATGAGCAGTTCTTC.

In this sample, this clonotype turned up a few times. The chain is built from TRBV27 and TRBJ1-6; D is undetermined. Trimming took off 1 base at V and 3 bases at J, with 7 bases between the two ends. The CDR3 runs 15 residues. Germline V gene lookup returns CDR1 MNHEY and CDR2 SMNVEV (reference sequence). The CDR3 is CASSLLNVYNSPLHF. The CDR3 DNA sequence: TGTGCCAGCAGTTTATTAAACGTCTATAATTCACCCCTCCACTTT.

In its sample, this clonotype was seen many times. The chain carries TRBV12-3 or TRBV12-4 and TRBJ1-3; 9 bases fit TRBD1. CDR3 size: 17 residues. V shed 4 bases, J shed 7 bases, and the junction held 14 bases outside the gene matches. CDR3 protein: CASSSPGQGIKGNTIYF. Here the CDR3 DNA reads TGTGCCAGCAGTTCACCGGGACAGGGAATCAAGGGGAACACCATATATTTT.

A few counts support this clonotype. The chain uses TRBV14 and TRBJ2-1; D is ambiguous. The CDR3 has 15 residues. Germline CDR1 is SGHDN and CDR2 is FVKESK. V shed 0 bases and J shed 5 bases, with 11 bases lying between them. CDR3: CASSQEGWRNNEQFF. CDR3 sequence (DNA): TGTGCCAGCAGCCAAGAAGGGTGGCGAAACAATGAGCAGTTCTTC.

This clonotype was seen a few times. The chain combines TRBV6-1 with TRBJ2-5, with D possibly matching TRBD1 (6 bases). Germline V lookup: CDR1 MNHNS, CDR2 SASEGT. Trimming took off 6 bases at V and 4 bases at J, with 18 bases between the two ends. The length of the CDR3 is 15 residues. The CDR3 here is CASRQSGRRGETQYF. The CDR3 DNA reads TGTGCCAGCAGGCAGAGCGGACGCAGGGGAGAGACCCAGTACTTC.

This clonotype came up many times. CDR3 protein: CASRTDNNEQFF. The CDR3 nucleotides read TGTGCCAGCAGAACAGATAACAATGAGCAGTTCTTC. This chain uses TRBV2 with TRBJ2-1; unclear D gene. CDR3 length: 12 residues. Trimming removed 6 bases from V and 5 bases from J, with 8 bases in between. In germline, CDR1 is SNHLY, CDR2 FYNNEI.

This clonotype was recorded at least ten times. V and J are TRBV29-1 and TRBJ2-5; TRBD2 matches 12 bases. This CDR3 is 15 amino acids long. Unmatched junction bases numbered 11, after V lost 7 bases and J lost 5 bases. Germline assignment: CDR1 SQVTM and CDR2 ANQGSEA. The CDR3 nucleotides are TGCAGCGCGGCCCCTCTAGCGGGGGGGGCTGAGACCCAGTACTTC. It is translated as CSAAPLAGGAETQYF.

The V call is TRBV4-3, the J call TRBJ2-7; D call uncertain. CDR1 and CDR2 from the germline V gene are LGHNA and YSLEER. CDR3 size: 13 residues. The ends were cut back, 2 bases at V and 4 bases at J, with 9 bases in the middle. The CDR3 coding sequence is TGCGCCAGCAGCCAACTAGTTACTTACGAGCAGTACTTC. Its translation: CASSQLVTYEQYF.